This T cell receptor (beta chain) comes out of a study of T cells after yellow fever vaccination. This CDR3 is 14 amino acids long. Germline assignment: CDR1 MNHEY and CDR2 SMNVEV (reference sequence). With 6 bases removed from V and 7 bases from J, the gap between germline ends came to 13 bases. This clonotype was seen more than once but under ten times. TCRdb itself ran the 5' RACE reads through MiXCR, one entry per CDR3 protein. The table has a few hundred thousand distinct CDR3 sequences, about 7.8% seen once; the top ten hold roughly a sixth. This clonotype was obtained from a man aged 18-30 years who received the YFV17D yellow fever vaccine. The specimen was PBMCs, collected more than 35 days after the first yellow fever vaccination. The J gene is TRBJ1-6, the V gene TRBV27; D perhaps matches TRBD1 (6 bases). CDR3 in DNA: TGTGCCAGCAGGGACAGAGCAACAAATTCACCCCTCCACTTT. This codes for CASRDRATNSPLHF.